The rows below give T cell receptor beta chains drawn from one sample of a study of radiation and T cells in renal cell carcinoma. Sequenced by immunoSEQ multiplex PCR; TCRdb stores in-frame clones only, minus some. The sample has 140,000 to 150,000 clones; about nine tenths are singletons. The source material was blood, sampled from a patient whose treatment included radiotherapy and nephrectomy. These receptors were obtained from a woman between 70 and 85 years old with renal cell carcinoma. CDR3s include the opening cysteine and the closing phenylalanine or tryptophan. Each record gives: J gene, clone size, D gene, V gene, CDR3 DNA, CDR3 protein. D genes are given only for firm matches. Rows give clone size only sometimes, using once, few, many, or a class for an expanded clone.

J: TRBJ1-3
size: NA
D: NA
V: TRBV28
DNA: TGTGCCAGCAGTTTATCGTCGGCAGGATTCACTCCTGGGTCTGGAAACACCATATATTTT
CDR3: CASSLSSAGFTPGSGNTIYF

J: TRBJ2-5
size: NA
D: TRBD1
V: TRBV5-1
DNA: TGCGCCAGCAGCTTGGGGGACAGGGACCAAGAGACCCAGTACTTC
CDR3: CASSLGDRDQETQYF

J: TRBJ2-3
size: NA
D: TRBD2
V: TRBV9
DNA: TGTGCCAGCAGCGTTGCGGGGCGGGGGGGCCTCTATACGCAGTATTTT
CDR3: CASSVAGRGGLYTQYF

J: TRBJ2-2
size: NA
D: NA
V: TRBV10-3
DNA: TGTGCCATCAGTGTCCTCGGCACCGGGGAGCTGTTTTTT
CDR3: CAISVLGTGELFF

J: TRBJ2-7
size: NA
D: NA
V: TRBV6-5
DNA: TGTGCCAGCAGTTACTCTCCAGGCTCCGAGCAGTACTTC
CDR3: CASSYSPGSEQYF

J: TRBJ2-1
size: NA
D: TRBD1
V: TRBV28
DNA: TGTGCCACCCAGGGGGCCTACAATGAGCAGTTCTTC
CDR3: CATQGAYNEQFF

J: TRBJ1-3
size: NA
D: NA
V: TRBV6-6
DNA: TGTGCCAGCAAAACCGGGACTCTCTCTGGAAACACCATATATTTT
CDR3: CASKTGTLSGNTIYF

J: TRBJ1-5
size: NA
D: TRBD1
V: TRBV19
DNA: TGTGCCAGTAGTGACCGGGACAGGGGGCAAGATCAGCCCCAGCATTTT
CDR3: CASSDRDRGQDQPQHF

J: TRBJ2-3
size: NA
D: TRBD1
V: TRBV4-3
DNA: TGCGCCAGCAGCCAAACCGGACAGGGCGTCACAGATACGCAGTATTTT
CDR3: CASSQTGQGVTDTQYF

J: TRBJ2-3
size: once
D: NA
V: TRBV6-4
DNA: TGTGCCAGCAGTGATTTGTGGAGTACTAGCACAGATACGCAGTATTTT
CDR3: CASSDLWSTSTDTQYF

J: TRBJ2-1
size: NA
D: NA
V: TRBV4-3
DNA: TGCGCCAGCAGCCAAGACCTTCAGTATGAGCAGTTCTTC
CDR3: CASSQDLQYEQFF

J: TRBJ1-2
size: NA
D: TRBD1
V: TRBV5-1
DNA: TGCGCCAGCAGCTTTGGGGGACAGGGGGCGCGAAGTAGTGGCTACACCTTC
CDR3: CASSFGGQGARSSGYTF

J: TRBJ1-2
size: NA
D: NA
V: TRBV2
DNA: TGTGCCAGCAGCCTTATTCAGGCTAACTATGGCTACACCTTC
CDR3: CASSLIQANYGYTF

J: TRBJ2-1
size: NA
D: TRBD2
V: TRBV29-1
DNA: TGCAGCGCGTCGGGACTAGCGAATGAGCAGTTCTTC
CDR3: CSASGLANEQFF

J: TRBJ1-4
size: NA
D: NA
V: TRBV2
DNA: TGTGCCAGCAGTGAATCGGGGAGGGCAACTAATGAAAAACTGTTTTTT
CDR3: CASSESGRATNEKLFF

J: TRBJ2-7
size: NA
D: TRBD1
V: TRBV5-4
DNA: TGTGCCAGCAGCTTTCCCGGGACAGGGGTCGAGCAGTACTTC
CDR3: CASSFPGTGVEQYF

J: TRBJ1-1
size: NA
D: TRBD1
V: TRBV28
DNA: TGTGCCAGCAGTTTACAGGGGGCCGCTTTCTTT
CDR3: CASSLQGAAFF

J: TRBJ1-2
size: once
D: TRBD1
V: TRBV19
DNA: TGTGCCAGTAGGGAGACAGGGTTTAACTATGGCTACACCTTC
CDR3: CASRETGFNYGYTF

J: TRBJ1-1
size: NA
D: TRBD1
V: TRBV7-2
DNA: TGTGCCAGCAGCTACAGACAGGGGTTGAACACTGAAGCTTTCTTT
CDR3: CASSYRQGLNTEAFF

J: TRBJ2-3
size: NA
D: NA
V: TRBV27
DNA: TGTGCCAGCAGACAGAAACCCACAGATACGCAGTATTTT
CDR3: CASRQKPTDTQYF

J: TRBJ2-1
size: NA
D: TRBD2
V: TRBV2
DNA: TGTGCCAGCACACGGGGGGGATCCTACAATGAGCAGTTCTTC
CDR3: CASTRGGSYNEQFF

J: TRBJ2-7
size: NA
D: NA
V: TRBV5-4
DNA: TGTGCCAGCAGCTTTGCAGGGACCCACGAGCAGTACTTC
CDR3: CASSFAGTHEQYF

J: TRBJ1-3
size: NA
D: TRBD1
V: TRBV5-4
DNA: TGTGCCAGCAGCTTGGCTGGTACAGGGGCGAACACCATATATTTT
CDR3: CASSLAGTGANTIYF

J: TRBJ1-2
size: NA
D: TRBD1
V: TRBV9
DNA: TGTGCCAGCAGCGAGGGGACAGACTATGGCTACACCTTC
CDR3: CASSEGTDYGYTF

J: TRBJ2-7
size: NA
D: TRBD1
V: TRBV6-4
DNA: TGTGCCAGCAGTGAGACAGGGGGGGGAGAGCAGTACTTC
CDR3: CASSETGGGEQYF

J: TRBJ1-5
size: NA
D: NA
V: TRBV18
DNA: TGTGCCAGCTCACTACAGGAGGTGCCCAATCAGCCCCAGCATTTT
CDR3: CASSLQEVPNQPQHF

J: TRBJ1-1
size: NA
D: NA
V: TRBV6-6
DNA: TGTGCCAGCAGTTACGGGGGCCAGGAAGCTTTCTTT
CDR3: CASSYGGQEAFF

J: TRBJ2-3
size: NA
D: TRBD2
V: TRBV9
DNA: TGTGCCAGCAGCGTAGCGGCTAGCGGGGCCAACGGGGATACGCAGTATTTT
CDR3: CASSVAASGANGDTQYF

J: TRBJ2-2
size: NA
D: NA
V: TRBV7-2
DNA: TGTGCCAGCAGCTTAATGAGCCAGGATTACACCGGGGAGCTGTTTTTT
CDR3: CASSLMSQDYTGELFF

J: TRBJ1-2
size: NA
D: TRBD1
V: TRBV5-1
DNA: TGCGCCAGCAGCTTGGACGGACAGGGGTACTATGGCTACACCTTC
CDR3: CASSLDGQGYYGYTF

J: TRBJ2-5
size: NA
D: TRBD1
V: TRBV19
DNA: TGTGCCAGTAGTCCTGGACAGGGTATGGAGACCCAGTACTTC
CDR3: CASSPGQGMETQYF

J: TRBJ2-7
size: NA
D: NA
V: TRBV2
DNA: TGTGCCAGCAGTGAAAAGGACTACTACTACGAGCAGTACTTC
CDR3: CASSEKDYYYEQYF

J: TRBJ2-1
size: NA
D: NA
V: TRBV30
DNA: TGTGCCGCGGCGGGGACCTACAATGAGCAGTTCTTC
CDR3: CAAAGTYNEQFF